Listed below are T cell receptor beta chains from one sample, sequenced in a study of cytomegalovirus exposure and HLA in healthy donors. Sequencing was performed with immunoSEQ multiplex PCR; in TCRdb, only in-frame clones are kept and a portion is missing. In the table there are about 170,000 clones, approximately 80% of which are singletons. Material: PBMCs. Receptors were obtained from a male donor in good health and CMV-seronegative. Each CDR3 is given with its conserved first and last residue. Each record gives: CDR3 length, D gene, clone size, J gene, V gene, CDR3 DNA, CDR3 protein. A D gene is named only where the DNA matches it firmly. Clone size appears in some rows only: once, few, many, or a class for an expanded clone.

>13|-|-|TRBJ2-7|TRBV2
TGTGCCAGCAGTGTACAGGCCCCCTACGAGCAGTACTTC
CASSVQAPYEQYF
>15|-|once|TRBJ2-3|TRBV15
TGTGCCACCAGCAGAGGGGGCATTGGCACAGATACGCAGTATTTT
CATSRGGIGTDTQYF
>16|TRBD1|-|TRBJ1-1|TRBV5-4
TGTGCCAGCAGCTTCCGGGACAGGCCCGTGAGCACTGAAGCTTTCTTT
CASSFRDRPVSTEAFF
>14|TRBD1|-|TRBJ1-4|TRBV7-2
TGTGCCAGCAGCTGGGGACAGAGCAATGAAAAACTGTTTTTT
CASSWGQSNEKLFF
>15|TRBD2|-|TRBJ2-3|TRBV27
TGTGCCAGCAGTCAACTAGCGGGGGGGCCAGATACGCAGTATTTT
CASSQLAGGPDTQYF
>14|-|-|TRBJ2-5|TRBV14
TGTGCCGGCACCCCTTTTGGGGCCGGCGAGACCCAGTACTTC
CAGTPFGAGETQYF
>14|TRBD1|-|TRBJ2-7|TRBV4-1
TGCGCCAGCAGTAATACAGGGGCCGGGTACGAGCAGTACTTC
CASSNTGAGYEQYF
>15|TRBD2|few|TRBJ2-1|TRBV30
TGTGCCTGGAGTAATAGCGGGTATGACTACAATGAGCAGTTCTTC
CAWSNSGYDYNEQFF
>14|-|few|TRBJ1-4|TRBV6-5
TGTGCCAGCAGCCTACAGGGAGCTAATGAAAAACTGTTTTTT
CASSLQGANEKLFF
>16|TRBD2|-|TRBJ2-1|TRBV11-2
TGTGCCAGCAGCTTTCGACTAGCGGCTCCTGTCAATGAGCAGTTCTTC
CASSFRLAAPVNEQFF
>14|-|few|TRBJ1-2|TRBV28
TGTGCCAGCAGTTTAAACACGTTACGCTATGGCTACACCTTC
CASSLNTLRYGYTF
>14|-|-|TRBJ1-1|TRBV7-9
TGTGCCAGCAGCTTAGTGGCAGGGTTCACTGAAGCTTTCTTT
CASSLVAGFTEAFF
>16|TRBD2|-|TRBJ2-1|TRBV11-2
TGTGCCAGCAGCTTAGGTTCACTAGCGGGGCCCAGGGAGCAGTTCTTC
CASSLGSLAGPREQFF
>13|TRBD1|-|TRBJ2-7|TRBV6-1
TGTGCCAGCAGGGCGACAGGGGGGAGCGAGCAGTACTTC
CASRATGGSEQYF
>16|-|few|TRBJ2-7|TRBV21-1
TGTGCCAGCAGGCGCACAGGGGGCCTAAGCTCCTACGAGCAGTACTTC
CASRRTGGLSSYEQYF
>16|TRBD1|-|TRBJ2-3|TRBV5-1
TGCGCCAGCAGTTTCCCCGGGACAGGGGGAACAGATACGCAGTATTTT
CASSFPGTGGTDTQYF
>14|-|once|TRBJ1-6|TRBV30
TGTGCCTGGAGTGCAGGGGCGGAAAATTCACCCCTCCACTTT
CAWSAGAENSPLHF
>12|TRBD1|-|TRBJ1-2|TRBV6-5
TGTGCCAGCAGTTCAACAGGGGGAGGCTACACCTTC
CASSSTGGGYTF
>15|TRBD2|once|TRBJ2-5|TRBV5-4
TGTGCCAGCAGCTTGGAGGGCGGGGGGGCGAAGACCCAGTACTTC
CASSLEGGGAKTQYF
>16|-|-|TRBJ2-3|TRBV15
TGTGCCACCAGCAGGCCGGGACAAACGGTTTTGGATACGCAGTATTTT
CATSRPGQTVLDTQYF
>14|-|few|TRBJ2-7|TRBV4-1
TGCGCCAGCAGCCAAGCGCGGGGACTCTACGAGCAGTACTTC
CASSQARGLYEQYF
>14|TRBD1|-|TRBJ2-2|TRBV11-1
TGTGCCAGCAGCTTATCAGGGGGAGCCGGGGAGCTGTTTTTT
CASSLSGGAGELFF
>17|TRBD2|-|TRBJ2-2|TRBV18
TGTGCCAGCTCACCAACTAGCGGGGGTACGAACACCGGGGAGCTGTTTTTT
CASSPTSGGTNTGELFF
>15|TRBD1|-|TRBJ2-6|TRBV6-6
TGTGCCAGCAGTCCCGACAGGGTCGGGGCCAACGTCCTGACTTTC
CASSPDRVGANVLTF
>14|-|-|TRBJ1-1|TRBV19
TGTGCCAGTAGTGTACAGGGTCTGAACACTGAAGCTTTCTTT
CASSVQGLNTEAFF
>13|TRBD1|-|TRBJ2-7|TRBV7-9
TGTGCCAGCAGCCGGGACAGGGGGTACGAGCAGTACTTC
CASSRDRGYEQYF
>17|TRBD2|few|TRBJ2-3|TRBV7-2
TGTGCCAGCAGCTTAGGACTGAGCGGGAGGGCCTCGGATACGCAGTATTTT
CASSLGLSGRASDTQYF
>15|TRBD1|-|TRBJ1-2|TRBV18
TGTGCCAGCTCACACACGGACAGGGAGAACTATGGCTACACCTTC
CASSHTDRENYGYTF
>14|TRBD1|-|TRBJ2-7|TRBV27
TGTGCCAGCGGACCCGGGACAGGGCCCTACGAGCAGTACTTC
CASGPGTGPYEQYF
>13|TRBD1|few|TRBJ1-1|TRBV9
TGTGCCAGCAGCGTAGAGGGGGACAGTGAAGCTTTCTTT
CASSVEGDSEAFF